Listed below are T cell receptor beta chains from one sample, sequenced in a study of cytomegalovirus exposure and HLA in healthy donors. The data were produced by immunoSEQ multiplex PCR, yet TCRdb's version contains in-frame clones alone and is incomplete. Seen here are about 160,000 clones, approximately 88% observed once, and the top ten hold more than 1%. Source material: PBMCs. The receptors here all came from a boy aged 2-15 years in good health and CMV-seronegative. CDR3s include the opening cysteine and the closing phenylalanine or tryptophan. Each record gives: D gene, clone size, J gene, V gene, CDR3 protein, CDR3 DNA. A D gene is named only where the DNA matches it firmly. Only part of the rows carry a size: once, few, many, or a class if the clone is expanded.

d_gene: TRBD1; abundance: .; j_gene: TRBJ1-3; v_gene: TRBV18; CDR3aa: CASSPLGQGLSGNTIYF; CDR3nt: TGTGCCAGCTCACCACTGGGACAGGGGCTCTCTGGAAACACCATATATTTT
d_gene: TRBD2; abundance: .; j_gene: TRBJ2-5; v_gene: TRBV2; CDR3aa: CASSDTSGGLETQYF; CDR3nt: TGTGCCAGCAGTGATACTAGCGGGGGATTAGAGACCCAGTACTTC
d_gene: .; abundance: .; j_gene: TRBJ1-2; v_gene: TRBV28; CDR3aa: CASSLAGMGNYGYTF; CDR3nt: TGTGCCAGCAGTTTAGCCGGGATGGGGAACTATGGCTACACCTTC
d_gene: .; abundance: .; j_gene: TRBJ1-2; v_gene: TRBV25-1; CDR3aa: CASSDDSLRGYTF; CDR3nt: TGTGCCAGCAGTGACGACAGTTTGAGGGGCTACACCTTC
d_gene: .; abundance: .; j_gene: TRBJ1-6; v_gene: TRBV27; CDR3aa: CASSFFTTREPYNSPLHF; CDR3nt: TGTGCCAGCAGTTTTTTTACAACCAGGGAACCCTATAATTCACCCCTCCACTTT
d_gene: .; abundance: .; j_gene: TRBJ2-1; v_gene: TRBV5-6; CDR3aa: CASSLAGRGDEQFF; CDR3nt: TGTGCCAGCAGCTTGGCCGGCAGGGGAGATGAGCAGTTCTTC
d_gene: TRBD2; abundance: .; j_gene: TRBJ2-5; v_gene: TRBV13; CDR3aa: CASSPQAGGQETQYF; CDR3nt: TGTGCCAGCAGCCCCCAAGCGGGGGGGCAAGAGACCCAGTACTTC
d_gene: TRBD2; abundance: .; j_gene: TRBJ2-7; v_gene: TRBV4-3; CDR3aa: CASSQDNAAGEYEQYF; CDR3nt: TGCGCCAGCAGCCAAGATAATGCAGCGGGAGAGTACGAGCAGTACTTC
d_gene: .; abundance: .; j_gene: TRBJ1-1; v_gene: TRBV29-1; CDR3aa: CSVQGPPGAFF; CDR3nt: TGCAGCGTCCAGGGGCCCCCTGGGGCTTTCTTT
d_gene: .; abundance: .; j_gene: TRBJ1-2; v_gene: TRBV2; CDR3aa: CASIRTSANYGYTF; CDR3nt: TGTGCCAGCATTCGGACATCAGCTAACTATGGCTACACCTTC
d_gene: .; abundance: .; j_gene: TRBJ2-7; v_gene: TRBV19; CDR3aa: CASSISGSSYEQYF; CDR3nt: TGTGCCAGTAGTATCTCAGGCAGTTCCTACGAGCAGTACTTC
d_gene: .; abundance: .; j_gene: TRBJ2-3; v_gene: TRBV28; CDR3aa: CASRSGTDTQYF; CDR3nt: TGTGCCAGCCGCAGCGGCACAGATACGCAGTATTTT
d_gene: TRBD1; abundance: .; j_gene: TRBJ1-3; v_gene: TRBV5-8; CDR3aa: CASSLVAGGWSSGNTIYF; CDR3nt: TGTGCCAGCAGCTTGGTCGCAGGGGGCTGGAGCTCTGGAAACACCATATATTTT
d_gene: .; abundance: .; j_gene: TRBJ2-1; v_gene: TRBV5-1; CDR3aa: CASSLGRRDSYNEQFF; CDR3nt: TGCGCCAGCAGCTTGGGTCGGCGGGATTCCTACAATGAGCAGTTCTTC
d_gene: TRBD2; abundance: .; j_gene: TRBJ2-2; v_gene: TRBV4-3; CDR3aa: CASSQTSGIMTGELFF; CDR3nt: TGCGCCAGCAGCCAGACTAGCGGGATAATGACCGGGGAGCTGTTTTTT
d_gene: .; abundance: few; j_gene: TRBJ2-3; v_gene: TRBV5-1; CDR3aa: CASSFPGDEDTQYF; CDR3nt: TGCGCCAGCAGCTTTCCGGGGGATGAAGATACGCAGTATTTT
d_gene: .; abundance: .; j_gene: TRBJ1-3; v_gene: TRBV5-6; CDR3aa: CASSSRGAGNTIYF; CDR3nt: TGTGCCAGCAGCTCCCGCGGGGCTGGAAACACCATATATTTT
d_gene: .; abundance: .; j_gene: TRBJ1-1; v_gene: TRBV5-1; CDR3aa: CASSWTDFNTEAFF; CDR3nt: TGCGCCAGCAGCTGGACTGACTTCAACACTGAAGCTTTCTTT
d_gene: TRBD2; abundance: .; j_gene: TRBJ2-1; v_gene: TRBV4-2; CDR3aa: CASSQDYPLTSAEQFF; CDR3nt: TGTGCCAGCAGCCAAGATTACCCTTTAACTAGCGCTGAGCAGTTCTTC
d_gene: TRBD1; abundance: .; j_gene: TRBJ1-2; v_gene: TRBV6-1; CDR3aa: CASSASGGYGYTF; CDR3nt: TGTGCCAGCAGTGCTTCAGGGGGATATGGCTACACCTTC
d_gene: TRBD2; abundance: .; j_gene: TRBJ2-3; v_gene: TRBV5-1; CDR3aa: CASSSQPPSGTSGGRTDTQYF; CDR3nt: TGCGCCAGCAGCTCCCAGCCGCCGTCAGGGACTAGCGGGGGACGCACAGATACGCAGTATTTT
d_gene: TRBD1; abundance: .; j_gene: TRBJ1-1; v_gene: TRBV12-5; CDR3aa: CASGYQGGTEAFF; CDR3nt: TGTGCTAGTGGTTATCAGGGGGGTACTGAAGCTTTCTTT
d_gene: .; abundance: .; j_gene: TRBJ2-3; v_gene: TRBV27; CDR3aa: CASSTGGSTDTQYF; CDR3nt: TGTGCCAGCAGTACTGGCGGGAGCACAGATACGCAGTATTTT
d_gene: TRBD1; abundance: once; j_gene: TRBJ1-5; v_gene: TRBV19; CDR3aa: CASNHPGTGTSNQPQHF; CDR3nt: TGTGCCAGTAATCATCCCGGGACAGGGACCAGCAATCAGCCCCAGCATTTT
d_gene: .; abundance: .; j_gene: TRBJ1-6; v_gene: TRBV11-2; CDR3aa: CASSRQTNSPLHF; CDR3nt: TGTGCCAGCAGCCGACAGACGAATTCACCCCTCCACTTT
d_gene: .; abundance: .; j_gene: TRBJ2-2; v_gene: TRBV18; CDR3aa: CASSPARGVTGELFF; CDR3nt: TGTGCCAGCTCACCAGCCAGGGGGGTCACCGGGGAGCTGTTTTTT
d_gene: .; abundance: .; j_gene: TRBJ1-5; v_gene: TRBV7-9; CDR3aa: CASSLGEGQPQHF; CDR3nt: TGTGCCAGCAGCTTAGGGGAGGGCCAGCCCCAGCATTTT
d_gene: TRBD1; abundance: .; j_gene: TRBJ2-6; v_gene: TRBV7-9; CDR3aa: CASSNPGQGVGANVLTF; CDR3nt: TGTGCCAGCAGCAATCCGGGACAGGGGGTGGGGGCCAACGTCCTGACTTTC
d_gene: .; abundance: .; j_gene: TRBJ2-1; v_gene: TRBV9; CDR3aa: CASSVEESSYNEQFF; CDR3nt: TGTGCCAGCAGCGTGGAGGAAAGCTCCTACAATGAGCAGTTCTTC
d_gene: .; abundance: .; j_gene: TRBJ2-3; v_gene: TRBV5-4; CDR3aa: CASSERFVDTQYF; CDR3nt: TGTGCCAGCAGCGAACGGTTTGTGGATACGCAGTATTTT
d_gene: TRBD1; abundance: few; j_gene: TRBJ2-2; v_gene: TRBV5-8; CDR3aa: CATRGQGNTGELFF; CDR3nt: TGTGCCACCCGCGGACAGGGGAACACCGGGGAGCTGTTTTTT
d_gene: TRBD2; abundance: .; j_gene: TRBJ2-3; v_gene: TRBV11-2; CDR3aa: CASSSSGGSDTQYF; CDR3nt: TGTGCCAGCAGCTCGAGCGGGGGGTCAGATACGCAGTATTTT
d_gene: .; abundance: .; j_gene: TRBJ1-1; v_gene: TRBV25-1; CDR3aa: CASSKPGTPGNTEAFF; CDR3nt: TGTGCCAGCAGTAAACCGGGGACACCCGGGAACACTGAAGCTTTCTTT
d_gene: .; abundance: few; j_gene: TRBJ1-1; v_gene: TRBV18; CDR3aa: CASSLQGEAFF; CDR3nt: TGTGCCAGCTCACTACAGGGTGAAGCTTTCTTT
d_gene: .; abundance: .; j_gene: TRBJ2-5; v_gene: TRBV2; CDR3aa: CASSASGGRQETQYF; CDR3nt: TGTGCCAGCAGTGCCTCGGGTGGCCGCCAAGAGACCCAGTACTTC
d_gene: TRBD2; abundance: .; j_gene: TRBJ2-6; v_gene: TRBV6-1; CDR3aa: CASSQEAGGASGANVLTF; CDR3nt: TGTGCCAGCAGTCAAGAAGCGGGAGGGGCCTCTGGGGCCAACGTCCTGACTTTC
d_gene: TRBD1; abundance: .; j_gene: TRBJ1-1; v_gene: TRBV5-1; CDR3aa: CASSRDRAGMNTEAFF; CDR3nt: TGCGCCAGCAGTCGTGACAGGGCGGGGATGAACACTGAAGCTTTCTTT
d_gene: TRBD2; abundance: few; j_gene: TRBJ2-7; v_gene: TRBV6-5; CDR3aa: CATRPTSGRYEQYF; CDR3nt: TGTGCCACGAGGCCGACTAGCGGTAGATACGAGCAGTACTTC